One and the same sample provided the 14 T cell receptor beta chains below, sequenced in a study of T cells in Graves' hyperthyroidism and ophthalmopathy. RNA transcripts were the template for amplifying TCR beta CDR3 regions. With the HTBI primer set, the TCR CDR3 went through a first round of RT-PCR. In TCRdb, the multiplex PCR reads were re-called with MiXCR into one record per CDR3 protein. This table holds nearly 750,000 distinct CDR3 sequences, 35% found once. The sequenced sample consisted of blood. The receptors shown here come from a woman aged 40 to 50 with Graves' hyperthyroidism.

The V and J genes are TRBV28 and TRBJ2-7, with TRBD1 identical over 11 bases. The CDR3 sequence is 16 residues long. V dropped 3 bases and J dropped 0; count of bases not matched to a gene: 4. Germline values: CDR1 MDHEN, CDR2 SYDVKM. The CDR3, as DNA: TGTGCCAGCAGTTTTCGCGGACAGGGGGCCTCCTACGAGCAGTACTTC. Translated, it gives CASSFRGQGASYEQYF.

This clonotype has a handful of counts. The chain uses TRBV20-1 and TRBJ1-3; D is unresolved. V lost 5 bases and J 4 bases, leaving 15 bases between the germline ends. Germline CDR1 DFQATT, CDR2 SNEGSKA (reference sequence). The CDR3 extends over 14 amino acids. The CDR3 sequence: CSAPAGVSGNTIYF. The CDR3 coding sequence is TGCAGTGCTCCGGCCGGGGTGTCAGGAAACACCATATATTTT.

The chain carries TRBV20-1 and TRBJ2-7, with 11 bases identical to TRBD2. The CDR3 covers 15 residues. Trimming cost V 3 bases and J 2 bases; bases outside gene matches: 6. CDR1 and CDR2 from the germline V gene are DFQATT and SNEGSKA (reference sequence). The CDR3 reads CSASMGTSGTYEQYF. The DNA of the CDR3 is TGCAGTGCTAGCATGGGGACTAGCGGCACCTACGAGCAGTACTTC.

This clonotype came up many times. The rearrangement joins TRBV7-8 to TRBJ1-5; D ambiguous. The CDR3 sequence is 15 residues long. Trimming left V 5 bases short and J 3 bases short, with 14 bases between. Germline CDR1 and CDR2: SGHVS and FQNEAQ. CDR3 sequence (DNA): TGTGCCAGCAGCCCATCTCGGGATCCCAATCAGCCCCAGCATTTT. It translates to CASSPSRDPNQPQHF. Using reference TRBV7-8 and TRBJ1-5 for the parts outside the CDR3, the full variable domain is GAGVSQSPRYKVAKRGQDVALRCDPISGHVSLFWYQQALGQGPEFLTYFQNEAQLDKSGLPSDRFFAERPEGSVSTLKIQRTQQEDSAVYLCASSPSRDPNQPQHFGDGTRLSIL.

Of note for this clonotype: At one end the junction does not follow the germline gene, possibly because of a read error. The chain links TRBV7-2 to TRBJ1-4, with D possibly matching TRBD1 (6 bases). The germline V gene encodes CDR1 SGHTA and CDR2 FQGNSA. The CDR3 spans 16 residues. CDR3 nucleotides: TGCGCCAGCAGCCAAGGGCGGACAGTCACTAATGAAAAACTGTTTTTT. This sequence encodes CASSQGRTVTNEKLFF.

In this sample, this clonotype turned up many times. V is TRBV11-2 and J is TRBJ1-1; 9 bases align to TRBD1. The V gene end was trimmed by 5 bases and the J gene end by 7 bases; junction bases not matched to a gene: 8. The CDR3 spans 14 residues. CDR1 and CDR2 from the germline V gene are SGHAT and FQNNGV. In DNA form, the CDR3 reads TGTGCCAGCAGCCCGAACAGGGGGCTTAGTGAAGCTTTCTTT. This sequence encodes CASSPNRGLSEAFF.

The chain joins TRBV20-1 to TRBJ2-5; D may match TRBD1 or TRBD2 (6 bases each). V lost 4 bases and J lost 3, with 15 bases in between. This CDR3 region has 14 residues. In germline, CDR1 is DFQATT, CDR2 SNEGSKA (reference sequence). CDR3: CSAIGTQGKETQYF. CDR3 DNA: TGCAGTGCTATCGGGACTCAGGGGAAAGAGACCCAGTACTTC.

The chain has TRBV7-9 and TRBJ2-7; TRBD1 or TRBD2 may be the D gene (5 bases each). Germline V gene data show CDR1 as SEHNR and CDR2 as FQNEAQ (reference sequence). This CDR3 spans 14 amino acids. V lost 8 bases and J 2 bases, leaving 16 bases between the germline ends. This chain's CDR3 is CASSPPGPTYEQYF. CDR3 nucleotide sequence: TGTGCCAGCTCACCCCCGGGGCCCACCTACGAGCAGTACTTC.

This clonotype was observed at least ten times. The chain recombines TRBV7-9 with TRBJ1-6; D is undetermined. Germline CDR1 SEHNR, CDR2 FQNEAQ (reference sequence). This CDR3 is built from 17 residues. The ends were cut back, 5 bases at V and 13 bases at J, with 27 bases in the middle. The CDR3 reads CASSPSTRSDPISPLHF. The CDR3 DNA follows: TGTGCCAGCAGCCCTAGCACGAGGTCTGATCCCATATCCCCCCTCCACTTT.

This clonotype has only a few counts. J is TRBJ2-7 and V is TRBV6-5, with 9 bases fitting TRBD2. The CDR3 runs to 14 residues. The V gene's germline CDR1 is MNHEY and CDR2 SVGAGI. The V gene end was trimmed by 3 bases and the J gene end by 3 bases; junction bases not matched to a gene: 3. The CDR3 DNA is TGTGCCAGCAGTTATCGACTAGCGGACTACGAGCAGTACTTC. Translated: CASSYRLADYEQYF.

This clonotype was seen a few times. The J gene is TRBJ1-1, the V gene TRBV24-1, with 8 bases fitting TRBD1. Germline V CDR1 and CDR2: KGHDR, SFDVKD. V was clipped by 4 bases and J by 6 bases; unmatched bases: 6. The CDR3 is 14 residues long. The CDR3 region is CATSDSGTGPEAFF. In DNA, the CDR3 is TGTGCCACCAGTGACTCCGGGACAGGCCCTGAAGCTTTCTTT.

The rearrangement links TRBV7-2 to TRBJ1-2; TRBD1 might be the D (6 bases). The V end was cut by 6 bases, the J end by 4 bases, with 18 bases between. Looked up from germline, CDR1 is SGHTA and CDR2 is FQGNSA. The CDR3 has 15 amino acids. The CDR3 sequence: CASSPVGGDAYGYTF. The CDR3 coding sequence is TGTGCCAGCAGTCCTGTGGGGGGCGATGCCTATGGCTACACCTTC.

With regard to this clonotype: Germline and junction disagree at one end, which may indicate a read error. CDR3 sequence: CSARGVGRGETQYF. The CDR3 region has the DNA TGCAGTGCCAGAGGTGTCGGTCGCGGAGAGACCCAGTACTTC. V and J are TRBV20-1 and TRBJ2-5; D gene unclear. This CDR3 has 14 amino acids. Germline V gives CDR1 DFQATT, CDR2 SNEGSKA (reference sequence).

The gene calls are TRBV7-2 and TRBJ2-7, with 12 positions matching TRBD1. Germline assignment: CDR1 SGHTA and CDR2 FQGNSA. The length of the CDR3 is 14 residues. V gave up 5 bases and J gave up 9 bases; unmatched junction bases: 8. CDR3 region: CASSVGQGAARQYF. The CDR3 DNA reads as TGTGCCAGCAGCGTGGGACAGGGGGCCGCTAGGCAGTACTTC. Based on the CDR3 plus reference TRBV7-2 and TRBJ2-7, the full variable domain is GAGVSQSPSNKVTEKGKDVELRCDPISGHTALYWYRQSLGQGLEFLIYFQGNSAPDKSGLPSDRFSAERTGGSVSTLTIQRTQQEDSAVYLCASSVGQGAARQYFGPGTRLTVT.